This T cell receptor beta chain came from a study of CD8 T cells in Susac syndrome. Matched for age and sex, the controls were healthy donors. Purification of the CD8+ and CD4+ T cells relied on negative isolation, and TEMRA cells underwent FACS enrichment. RNA totalling roughly 0.45 to 1 ug underwent reverse transcription with random hexamers. TCRdb ran MiXCR on the immunoSEQ multiplex PCR reads and lists one entry per CDR3 protein. The repertoire has approximately 150,000 distinct CDR3 sequences, roughly 95% of them found once; the top ten carry 0.065% to 0.1%. Trimming cost V 1 base and J 5 bases, with 5 bases left between them. The CDR3 is 12 residues long. Germline V gene lookup returns CDR1 SEHNR and CDR2 FQNEAQ (reference sequence).

The clonotype comes from a human donor in good health. This chain links TRBV7-9 with TRBJ1-2; the D is unclear. Sequenced input: CD4+ T cells from PBMCs. This CDR3 is CASSLVSYGYTF. CDR3 in DNA: TGTGCCAGCAGCTTAGTTTCGTATGGCTACACCTTC. Variable domain in full (rest from reference TRBV7-9 and TRBJ1-2): DTGVSQNPRHKITKRGQNVTFRCDPISEHNRLYWYRQTLGQGPEFLTYFQNEAQLEKSRLLSDRFSAERPKGSFSTLEIQRTEQGDSAMYLCASSLVSYGYTFGSGTRLTVV.